The 27 T cell receptor beta chains given below trace back to one sample, sequenced in a study of OX40 agonist ivuxolimab in advanced cancers. Sequencing was performed with immunoSEQ multiplex PCR; in TCRdb, only in-frame clones are kept and a portion is missing. The sample has 81,000 or so clones, more than 80% seen once; the top ten hold roughly 8.4%. The sample consisted of CD4+ or CD8+ T cells sorted from blood, taken in a trial of the OX40 agonist ivuxolimab. The source of these receptors is an adult with an advanced solid tumor such as melanoma, head and neck, liver or kidney cancer.

This clone was counted a few times. The chain recombines TRBV27 with TRBJ2-3; D remains unclear. This CDR3 comprises 13 residues. Trimming shortened V by 0 bases and J by 4 bases, and 5 bases separated the two germline ends. Germline lookup yields CDR1 MNHEY and CDR2 SMNVEV (reference sequence). The CDR3 coding sequence is TGTGCCAGCAGTTTATCGAACGCAGATACGCAGTATTTT. Translated, it gives CASSLSNADTQYF.

CDR3 protein: CASSLGWLETQYF. Written as DNA, the CDR3 is TGTGCCAGCAGTTTGGGGTGGTTAGAGACCCAGTACTTC. The chain combines TRBV6-5 with TRBJ2-5, with D hard to call. The V gene lost 4 bases and the J gene lost 4 bases, with 10 bases spanning the gap. This CDR3 region has 13 residues. Germline V gene data show CDR1 as MNHEY and CDR2 as SVGAGI.

The CDR3 spells CASSLRRGGEDTQYF. The DNA for the CDR3 is TGTGCCAGCAGCTTGCGGCGGGGGGGCGAAGATACGCAGTATTTT. The genes are TRBV5-4 and TRBJ2-3; TRBD2 agrees at 9 bases. Germline values: CDR1 SGHNT, CDR2 YYREEE (reference sequence). J was trimmed by 5 bases and V by 1 base; bases with no gene match: 5. This CDR3 region has 15 residues.

The CDR3 region is CASSSSDGNQPQHF. CDR3 nucleotide sequence: TGTGCCAGCAGTTCCTCTGACGGGAATCAGCCCCAGCATTTT. The gene calls are TRBV27 and TRBJ1-5; D is undetermined. Between the trimmed V and J ends, which lost 4 bases and 4 bases, there was a span of 11 bases. The germline V gene encodes CDR1 MNHEY and CDR2 SMNVEV (reference sequence). The CDR3 extends over 14 amino acids.

This clone was seen once. The chain employs TRBV4-3 and TRBJ2-1, with 10 bases fitting TRBD1. This CDR3 contains 16 residues. Germline V gene sequence: CDR1 LGHNA, CDR2 YSLEER. With 0 bases clipped from V and 5 bases from J, the junction kept 4 bases outside the gene matches. CDR3 nucleotides: TGCGCCAGCAGCCAAGATGAGGGACAGGGGAACAATGAGCAGTTCTTC. This translates into CASSQDEGQGNNEQFF.

In DNA form, the CDR3 reads TGTGCCAGCGTGGAAGGTGGCGTCACTAATGAAAAACTGTTTTTT. Encoded protein: CASVEGGVTNEKLFF. The V call is TRBV28, the J call TRBJ1-4; no clear D. Germline V gives CDR1 MDHEN, CDR2 SYDVKM. There are 15 residues in the CDR3. V was pared by 8 bases and J by 2 bases, with 15 bases between.

This chain joins TRBV25-1 and TRBJ2-5, with a tentative D call TRBD2 (7 bases). V lost 3 bases to trimming and J lost 5 bases, with 22 bases between them. CDR3 length: 17 residues. Germline V CDR1 and CDR2: MGHDK, SYGVNS. The DNA of the CDR3 is TGTGCCAGCAGTGACGGTAGCGTTGGGGGGGGCCGGGAGACCCAGTACTTC. Amino acids: CASSDGSVGGGRETQYF.

The CDR3 region has the DNA TGTGCCAGCAGTTTATATGCAGGGAATAATTCACCCCTCCACTTT. Its protein product is CASSLYAGNNSPLHF. The V and J genes are TRBV27 and TRBJ1-6; D might be TRBD1 (5 bases). V was shortened by 1 base and J by 5 bases, with 9 bases between the two germline ends. This CDR3 region has 15 residues. Per germline, CDR1 MNHEY and CDR2 SMNVEV (reference sequence).

The CDR3 protein is CASSWTGDVYNSPLHF. The CDR3, as DNA: TGTGCCAGCAGCTGGACAGGGGACGTCTATAATTCACCCCTCCACTTT. The genes are TRBV28 and TRBJ1-6; 9 bases fit TRBD1. V shed 6 bases and J 3 bases; nucleotides not matched to a gene: 6. CDR3 length equals 16 residues. Germline V gene lookup returns CDR1 MDHEN and CDR2 SYDVKM.

In nucleotides, the CDR3 is TGTGCCAGCGGGCCAGGAGGGAGCTTGCGGCCCCAGCATTTT. It yields the protein CASGPGGSLRPQHF. The rearrangement links TRBV27 to TRBJ1-5; D uncertain. Germline CDR1 MNHEY, CDR2 SMNVEV (reference sequence). The germline V and J ends were trimmed by 8 bases and 9 bases, with 20 bases remaining between them. The CDR3 has 14 residues.

This chain connects TRBV28 to TRBJ2-2; TRBD1 matches at 9 bases. CDR3 length: 14 residues. V shed 8 bases, J shed 6 bases, and the junction held 7 bases outside the gene matches. Germline loops: CDR1 MDHEN, CDR2 SYDVKM. CDR3 DNA sequence: TGTGCCAGCCGGGGACAGGGTTTGCCCGGGGAGCTGTTTTTT. Its protein product is CASRGQGLPGELFF.

V and J are TRBV5-6 and TRBJ2-2; no clear D gene. This CDR3 has 17 residues. Trimming shortened V by 5 bases and J by 2 bases, and 19 bases separated the two germline ends. Germline V gene sequence: CDR1 SGHDT, CDR2 YYEEEE. The CDR3 bases are TGTGCCAGCAGTTCTCAAGTGACCGGCCCCAACACCGGGGAGCTGTTTTTT. Translation: CASSSQVTGPNTGELFF.

This clone was observed a handful of times. The chain is built from TRBV4-1 and TRBJ1-5; D call uncertain. The CDR3 is made up of 14 amino acids. Per the germline V gene, CDR1 is MGHRA and CDR2 is YSYEKL. V was cut by 4 bases and J by 3 bases, with 10 bases left in between. CDR3 protein: CASSREGFNQPQHF. CDR3 bases: TGCGCCAGCAGCCGAGAGGGATTCAATCAGCCCCAGCATTTT.

CDR3 bases: TGTGCCAGCAGCTTAGAGGTTCAGTTGTGGTTGGGCACTGAAGCTTTCTTT. Encoded protein: CASSLEVQLWLGTEAFF. The chain employs TRBV7-2 and TRBJ1-1; D unclear. Trimming left V 1 base short and J 4 bases short, with 19 bases between. CDR3 length equals 17 residues. Germline V gene lookup returns CDR1 SGHTA and CDR2 FQGNSA. Filled out from reference TRBV7-2 and TRBJ1-1, the complete variable domain reads GAGVSQSPSNKVTEKGKDVELRCDPISGHTALYWYRQSLGQGLEFLIYFQGNSAPDKSGLPSDRFSAERTGGSVSTLTIQRTQQEDSAVYLCASSLEVQLWLGTEAFFGQGTRLTVV.

CDR3 region: CASSTGHSGNTIYF. The CDR3 DNA sequence: TGTGCCAGTAGTACAGGACATTCTGGAAACACCATATATTTT. This chain connects TRBV19 to TRBJ1-3, with D perhaps matching TRBD1 (5 bases). The V end lost 4 bases, the J end lost 1 base, and 8 bases lay between the germline ends. This CDR3 is built from 14 residues. CDR1 is LNHDA and CDR2 is SQIVND in the germline V gene (reference sequence).

This rearrangement joins TRBV21-1 to TRBJ2-2; no DNA check was done on the table's D call, TRBD2. TRBV21-1 is tagged as a pseudogene. The CDR3 sequence is 18 residues long. The CDR3 nucleotides are TGTGCCAGCAGCAGGACTAGCGGAACCACAACGGGCACCGGGGAGCTGTTTTTT. Translation gives CASSRTSGTTTGTGELFF.

This CDR3 reads CATSRDRPTGVKLFF. Written as DNA, the CDR3 is TGTGCCACCAGCAGAGATAGACCCACAGGGGTAAAACTGTTTTTT. The chain uses TRBV15 and TRBJ1-4; 7 bases fit TRBD1. Trimming at V came to 0 bases and at J to 10 bases, leaving 8 bases not matched to a gene. CDR1 is LNHNV, CDR2 YYDKDF, per germline (reference sequence). This CDR3 is built from 15 residues.

The rearrangement links TRBV7-8 to TRBJ2-7; the D gene is possibly TRBD1 (5 bases). In germline, CDR1 is SGHVS, CDR2 FQNEAQ. This CDR3 comprises 14 residues. V dropped 2 bases and J dropped 3 bases, with 11 bases sitting between them. The CDR3 DNA sequence: TGTGCCAGCAGCTTAATGGCAGGGCGCTACGAGCAGTACGTC. Translation: CASSLMAGRYEQYV.

This chain uses TRBV4-3 with TRBJ2-7, with TRBD1 matching 8 bases. V dropped 1 base and J dropped 3; count of bases not matched to a gene: 5. Germline V gene lookup returns CDR1 LGHNA and CDR2 YSLEER. There are 15 residues in the CDR3. The CDR3 nucleotides are TGCGCCAGCAGCCAAGTTGGGACAGGAAACTACGAGCAGTACTTC. Translated: CASSQVGTGNYEQYF.

This clone came up once. The J gene is TRBJ1-3, the V gene TRBV5-1; the D is unclear. Trimming shortened V by 0 bases and J by 1 base, and 29 bases separated the two germline ends. The CDR3 consists of 22 residues. Germline CDR1 SGHRS, CDR2 YFSETQ. CDR3 residues: CASSLVSSLGRQKATSGNTIYF. As DNA, the CDR3 is TGCGCCAGCAGCTTGGTTTCATCGCTCGGACGCCAAAAGGCGACTTCTGGAAACACCATATATTTT.

The chain employs TRBV28 and TRBJ1-6, with D unresolved. CDR3 length: 12 amino acids. V lost 3 bases to trimming and J lost 8 bases, with 5 bases between them. Germline assignment: CDR1 MDHEN and CDR2 SYDVKM. The CDR3 protein is CASSFSHSPLHF. CDR3 DNA sequence: TGTGCCAGCAGTTTCTCACATTCACCCCTCCACTTT.

This clone was observed once. V and J are TRBV10-2 and TRBJ1-3; D not certain. The length of the CDR3 is 11 residues. Germline assignment: CDR1 WSHSY and CDR2 SAAADI. V gave up 2 bases and J gave up 6 bases, with 2 bases separating them. CDR3: CASSEVNTIYF. CDR3 nucleotide sequence: TGCGCCAGCAGTGAGGTAAACACCATATATTTT.

The rearrangement uses TRBV15 and TRBJ2-7; 11 bases align to TRBD2. CDR1 LNHNV and CDR2 YYDKDF come from the germline V gene (reference sequence). J lost 1 base, V lost 3 bases, and 8 bases had no gene match. This CDR3 region has 17 residues. The CDR3 sequence: CATSRPSGRSRSYEQYV. CDR3 nucleotide sequence: TGTGCCACCAGCAGGCCTAGCGGGAGGTCCAGGTCCTACGAGCAGTACGTC.

This clone has just a few counts. V usage is TRBV19 and J usage is TRBJ2-7; 7 nucleotides align to TRBD1. J lost 2 bases, V lost 5 bases, and 3 bases had no gene match. This CDR3 spans 13 amino acids. The germline V gene encodes CDR1 LNHDA and CDR2 SQIVND (reference sequence). The CDR3: CASSVTGTYEQYF. In DNA form, the CDR3 reads TGTGCCAGTAGTGTGACAGGGACCTACGAGCAGTACTTC. Full variable domain (outside the CDR3, taken from reference TRBV19 and TRBJ2-7): DGGITQSPKYLFRKEGQNVTLSCEQNLNHDAMYWYRQDPGQGLRLIYYSQIVNDFQKGDIAEGYSVSREKKESFPLTVTSAQKNPTAFYLCASSVTGTYEQYFGPGTRLTVT.

The chain employs TRBV27 and TRBJ2-7, with D uncertain. Germline CDR1 and CDR2: MNHEY and SMNVEV (reference sequence). V dropped 3 bases and J dropped 5 bases, with 14 bases sitting between them. The CDR3 loop spans 14 amino acids. The CDR3 region is CASSFTLGIDEQYF. For the CDR3, the DNA is TGTGCCAGCAGTTTTACTTTGGGGATCGACGAGCAGTACTTC.

This chain connects TRBV7-3 to TRBJ2-1; possible D gene TRBD2, 5 bases. CDR1 and CDR2 from the germline V gene are SGHTA and FQGTGA. This CDR3 contains 14 residues. The ends were cut back, 1 base at V and 8 bases at J, with 12 bases in the middle. This CDR3 is CASSLIGNPDEQFF. Written as DNA, the CDR3 is TGTGCCAGCAGCTTAATCGGGAATCCGGATGAGCAGTTCTTC.

The chain recombines TRBV5-6 with TRBJ1-3; D ambiguous. V was clipped by 4 bases and J by 2 bases, with 19 bases between them. This CDR3 is built from 17 residues. CDR1 is SGHDT, CDR2 YYEEEE, per germline. DNA of the CDR3: TGTGCCAGCAGCGAGGACGCGGGGTGTGACACTGGAAACACCATATATTTT. Amino acids: CASSEDAGCDTGNTIYF.